One sample yielded the 2 T cell receptor beta chains listed below, sequenced in a study of identical twins. TCRdb used MiXCR to reprocess the 5' RACE reads, holding one entry per CDR3 protein. Among 400,000 to 500,000 distinct CDR3 sequences listed, around 15% were seen once. This sample was also put to use in a study of yellow fever vaccine responses in identical twins.

The specimen was CD4+ T cells sorted from blood. These receptors all stem from a woman between 18 and 29 years old in good health.

This clonotype was detected a few times. The rearrangement links TRBV10-3 to TRBJ2-1; 7 bases match TRBD2. The germline CDR1 and CDR2 sequences are ENHRY and SYGVKD. Losses at the gene ends were 1 base for V and 5 bases for J; bases not matched to a gene: 8. This CDR3 has 16 amino acids. DNA of the CDR3: TGTGCCATCAGTGAGTGGGGAGGGAATATCAACAATGAGCAGTTCTTC. It specifies CAISEWGGNINNEQFF.

The chain couples TRBV7-3 to TRBJ2-3; D is perhaps TRBD2 (6 bases). The CDR3 has 14 amino acids. Deletions cut 5 bases from V and 8 bases from J, with 17 bases between. From germline, CDR1 is SGHTA and CDR2 FQGTGA. DNA of the CDR3: TGTGCCAGCAGCCTGGGGACTCCCACGGGTACGCAGTATTTT. Its translation: CASSLGTPTGTQYF.